This TCR beta chain was identified during a study of blood T cell repertoires in COVID-19. Study-level background: COVID-19 samples collected from the United States, Italy and Spain covered acute and convalescent phases.

The study assigned cohorts using participant-reported clinical history. The CDR3 has 13 amino acids. Losses at the gene ends were 4 bases for V and 7 bases for J; bases not matched to a gene: 6. The germline CDR1 and CDR2 sequences are MNHEY and SMNVEV (reference sequence). Source study methods: Amplification of reference gene primers provided the estimated nucleated cell counts. Only in-frame clones appear in the TCRdb table, and some are missing; sequencing was by immunoSEQ multiplex PCR. V and J calls and clone size are given by that table; D and trimming were obtained from the DNA. This table holds 140,000 to 150,000 clones, around 87% found once. Worth noting for this clone: This specimen includes other DNA sequences encoding the same CDR3.

The sample was PBMCs or T cells enriched from blood (not recorded which). V is TRBV27 and J is TRBJ1-2; 7 bases agree with TRBD1. This clonotype originated in a woman aged 30 to 39 with acute COVID-19. DNA of the CDR3: TGTGCCAGCAGTTCAAACAGGGGATCTGGCTACACCTTC. Translating it yields CASSSNRGSGYTF.